The subject of this entry is one T cell receptor (beta chain). Its antigen is as yet unknown. The data belong to a study of graft-versus-host responses after intestinal transplantation. Study information: As for transplant type, recipients had multivisceral, liver-intestinal, or isolated intestinal grafts. For approximately 3 years after anti-thymocyte globulin induction, all recipients took tacrolimus and steroids.

CDR1 is MNHEY, CDR2 SVGAGI, per germline. V was cut by 4 bases and J by 4 bases, with 19 bases left in between. This CDR3 contains 16 residues. Study conclusions and caveats: Within the allografts of patients who had graft-donor T cell macrochimerism, graft-versus-host to host-versus-graft clonal ratios were high. Early HvG declines after transplant were associated with peak circulating GvH clone levels.

Generated by immunoSEQ multiplex PCR, the TCRdb table keeps only in-frame clones and is missing some. The sample holds roughly 100,000 clones, 91% seen once. This TCR was sampled from a human donor who was the organ donor for an intestinal transplant. The starting material was unstimulated CD4+ T cells sorted from spleen or lymph node cells, obtained before transplant. The rearrangement joins TRBV6-5 to TRBJ1-2; tentative D call: TRBD1 (5 bases). The CDR3 region is CASSFSGSGWAYGYTF. CDR3 in DNA: TGTGCCAGCAGTTTCTCCGGTTCAGGGTGGGCCTATGGCTACACCTTC.